The 6 T cell receptor beta chains reported below all come from one sample, sequenced in a study of human T cells and chemical hapten exposure. TCRdb redid the calling of the RACE reads with MiXCR, one entry per CDR3 protein. The profile shows 95,000 to 100,000 distinct CDR3 sequences, 11% of them singletons. As to time point: pre-sensitization, week 0. Noted treatment: therapeutic diphenylcyclopropenone sensitization with weekly scalp DPC. The sequencing here drew on whole blood, taken in connection with sensitization to the hapten diphenylcyclopropenone (DPC). The origin of the receptors is an older woman with alopecia areata. Some clones in this sample may be carry-over from other donors' samples.

The sample holds many counts of this clonotype. V and J are TRBV6-5 and TRBJ1-4; no reliable D call. The CDR3 has 14 residues. Trimming removed 2 bases at V and 8 bases at J, with 12 bases between. Germline loops: CDR1 MNHEY, CDR2 SVGAGI. CDR3 loop: CASSYSSRREKLFF. The DNA for the CDR3 is TGTGCCAGCAGTTACAGCTCCAGGCGGGAAAAACTGTTTTTT.

This clonotype was detected only a few times. The genes are TRBV27 and TRBJ1-5, with a tentative D call TRBD1 (6 bases). V dropped 2 bases and J dropped 10 bases, with 18 bases sitting between them. CDR1 and CDR2 from the germline V gene are MNHEY and SMNVEV (reference sequence). CDR3 length: 15 residues. CDR3 region: CASSLGTPEGRPQHF. The DNA for the CDR3 is TGTGCCAGCAGTTTAGGGACACCCGAAGGAAGACCCCAGCATTTT.

This clonotype was observed at least ten times. This sequence joins TRBV18 and TRBJ2-7; D is perhaps TRBD1 or TRBD2 (5 bases each). Between the trimmed V and J ends, which lost 2 bases and 2 bases, there was a span of 13 bases. The CDR3 loop spans 15 amino acids. Germline V CDR1 and CDR2: KGHSH, LQKENI. The CDR3 nucleotides read TGTGCCAGCTCACCATCCCGGGACGGAACCTACGAGCAGTACTTC. Its protein product is CASSPSRDGTYEQYF.

This clonotype occurred a few times. The genes are TRBV29-1 and TRBJ2-3; D gene ambiguous. Germline V lookup: CDR1 SQVTM, CDR2 ANQGSEA. The CDR3 loop spans 13 amino acids. Trimming cost V 0 bases and J 4 bases, with 8 bases left between them. CDR3 coding DNA: TGCAGCGTTGAAGATGGGATCTCAGATACGCAGTATTTT. It encodes CSVEDGISDTQYF.

Regarding this clonotype: This may arise from a read error, as a much more abundant clone is one base away. This CDR3 is missing its conserved last phenylalanine or tryptophan, likely due to a read error. The CDR3 region has the DNA TGTGCCAGCAGCTCTGACCGGGGGACTGAAGCTTTCTCT. Its translation: CASSSDRGTEAFS. V gene TRBV5-4 combines with J gene TRBJ1-1, with TRBD1 as a possible D gene (5 bases). Deletions cut 3 bases from V and 5 bases from J, with 11 bases between. Looked up from germline, CDR1 is SGHNT and CDR2 is YYREEE (reference sequence). The CDR3 length is 13 residues.

This clonotype was observed a few times. CDR3 amino acids: CASSLAAGGTYNEQFF. CDR3 nucleotides: TGCGCCAGCAGCTTGGCTGCAGGGGGGACCTACAATGAGCAGTTCTTC. This chain joins TRBV5-1 and TRBJ2-1; D is possibly TRBD1 (7 bases). Trimming removed 0 bases at V and 2 bases at J, with 12 bases between. Germline-derived CDR1 and CDR2 are SGHRS and YFSETQ. CDR3 length: 16 amino acids.